A selection of T cell receptor beta chains follows, all from one sample in a study of T cells after yellow fever vaccination. TCRdb fed the 5' RACE reads into MiXCR, producing one record per CDR3 protein. Altogether fewer than 350,000 distinct CDR3 sequences are present, about 8.7% being singletons, with the ten largest covering roughly 17%. This sample comprised PBMCs, obtained on the day of the first yellow fever vaccination. The receptors shown here come from a man aged 18-30 years who received the YFV17D yellow fever vaccine. The CDR3 runs from the conserved cysteine through the conserved F or W. Fields, in order: V gene, D gene, CDR3 length, clone size, J gene, CDR3 DNA, CDR3 protein. D genes are given only for firm matches. Clone size is stated in some rows and not others, as once, few, many or a class when expanded.

>TRBV9|.|13|few|TRBJ1-3
TGTGCCAGCAGCGTAGGAACCACTGAGGATAGGCATTTT
CASSVGTTEDRHF
>TRBV5-4|.|13|.|TRBJ1-2
TGTGCCAGCAGTTTTTACGGGGAGGATGGCTACACCTTC
CASSFYGEDGYTF
>TRBV28|.|14|few|TRBJ2-5
TGTGCCAGCAGACTGGGGGGGCCCAAAGAGACCCAGTACTTC
CASRLGGPKETQYF
>TRBV6-5|TRBD2|12|few|TRBJ2-5
TGTGCCAGCACCACGGGGGGGGAGACCCAGTACTTC
CASTTGGETQYF
>TRBV10-3|.|13|.|TRBJ1-1
TGTGCCATCAGGACGACACTGAACACTGAAGCTTTCTTT
CAIRTTLNTEAFF
>TRBV28|.|20|.|TRBJ1-6
TGTGCCAGCAGCCCTCCCACCAGGGTTCCTCGACTGAAGATTAATTCACCCCTCCACTTT
CASSPPTRVPRLKINSPLHF
>TRBV7-3|.|15|many|TRBJ1-2
TGTGCCAGCAGCTTGGGGCCAGACTCTAACTATGGCTACACCTTC
CASSLGPDSNYGYTF
>TRBV27|TRBD2|14|.|TRBJ2-7
TGTGCCAGCAGTGCCGGACTAGAGGCGGGCGAGCAGTACTTC
CASSAGLEAGEQYF
>TRBV21-1|.|18|.|TRBJ1-3
TGTGCCAGCAGCACTGGGACAGGGGACGCGAGCTCTGGAAACACCATATATTTT
CASSTGTGDASSGNTIYF
>TRBV7-6|.|14|many|TRBJ1-1
TGTGCCAGCAGCCCGCATTCCAGGAACACTGAAGCTTTCTTT
CASSPHSRNTEAFF
>TRBV5-4|TRBD1|18|few|TRBJ2-3
TGTGCCAGCAGCTTGGGAGCGGCGGTAGGGGGCGAAACAGATACGCAGTATTTT
CASSLGAAVGGETDTQYF
>TRBV12-3/TRBV12-4|.|18|.|TRBJ1-1
TGTGCCAGCAGCGAAAGCTACAGGGAAATCTTCATGAACACTGAAGCTTTCTTT
CASSESYREIFMNTEAFF
>TRBV20-1|TRBD1|13|.|TRBJ1-5
TGCAGTGCCGGGGACAGTAGCAATCAGCCCCAGCATTTT
CSAGDSSNQPQHF
>TRBV7-2|.|14|.|TRBJ2-5
TGTGCCAGCAGCTTAACATTATCCCAAGAGACCCAGTACTTC
CASSLTLSQETQYF
>TRBV2|TRBD2|18|many|TRBJ2-2
TGTGCCAGCAGTGACCTCGGACTAGCGGGGGGGCCCACCGGGGAGCTGTTTTTT
CASSDLGLAGGPTGELFF
>TRBV6-1|.|16|few|TRBJ1-1
TGTGCCAGCAGTCCTTTGGGATTCCTGATGAACACTGAAGCTTTCTTT
CASSPLGFLMNTEAFF
>TRBV4-3|.|16|few|TRBJ1-6
TGCGCCAGCAGCCAAGATGGGGGGACGGTGAATTCACCCCTCCACTTT
CASSQDGGTVNSPLHF
>TRBV9|TRBD2|15|once|TRBJ2-1
TGTGCCAGCAGCGTAAACGGGGGGATGTACAATGAGCAGTTCTTC
CASSVNGGMYNEQFF
>TRBV7-9|TRBD2|16|.|TRBJ2-1
TGTGCCAGCAGTCGTGCGCGCGGGGGGGGTTACAATGAGCAGTTCTTC
CASSRARGGGYNEQFF
>TRBV12-3/TRBV12-4|.|14|.|TRBJ2-2
TGTGCCAGCATAGGCGGAGGAAACACCGGGGAGCTGTTTTTT
CASIGGGNTGELFF
>TRBV9|.|15|few|TRBJ2-3
TGTGCCAGCAGCGTAGGCTGGATGAGCACAGATACGCAGTATTTT
CASSVGWMSTDTQYF
>TRBV7-2|.|13|.|TRBJ1-4
TGTGCCAGCAGCTTTGGGGTTAGTGAAAAACTGTTTTTT
CASSFGVSEKLFF
>TRBV7-2|TRBD1|14|few|TRBJ2-7
TGTGCCAGCAGCTTAGAGTCAGGGGGCGGCGAGCAGTACTTC
CASSLESGGGEQYF
>TRBV7-2|.|12|.|TRBJ2-1
TGTGCCAGCAGCTTAGGACAGGCCGAGCAGTTCTTC
CASSLGQAEQFF
>TRBV6-1|.|15|few|TRBJ2-3
TGTGCCAGCAACTCCGAAATGGGGCTCACAGATACGCAGTATTTT
CASNSEMGLTDTQYF
>TRBV7-2|.|14|.|TRBJ1-2
TGTGCCAGCAGCCCCGACCGGAATAACTATGGCTACACCTTC
CASSPDRNNYGYTF
>TRBV5-1|TRBD1|14|.|TRBJ1-4
TGCGCCAGCAGCATGGGACAGCCGAATGAAAAACTGTTTTTT
CASSMGQPNEKLFF
>TRBV4-3|.|19|.|TRBJ2-2
TGCGCCAGCAGCTTCCAGGGGACCTCTGCTTCGGACGGCACCGGGGAGCTGTTTTTT
CASSFQGTSASDGTGELFF
>TRBV5-1|.|16|.|TRBJ1-5
TGCGCCAGCAGCTTGGGAGTGGTGGGGGCCGGTCAGCCCCAGCATTTT
CASSLGVVGAGQPQHF
>TRBV30|TRBD1|12|many|TRBJ1-1
TGTGCCTGGAGCGCGCAGGGGGGAAAAGCTTTCTTT
CAWSAQGGKAFF
>TRBV4-2|TRBD2|17|.|TRBJ2-5
TGTGCCAGCAGCCAAATGACTAGCGGAGCCCGACAAGAGACCCAGTACTTC
CASSQMTSGARQETQYF
>TRBV4-3|.|13|.|TRBJ2-5
TGCGCCAGCAGCCAAGCCCTACAAGAGACCCAGTACTTC
CASSQALQETQYF
>TRBV4-2|.|16|.|TRBJ1-2
TGTGCCAGCAGCCATCCTACGGGACGGACCTTCGATGGCTACACCTTC
CASSHPTGRTFDGYTF
>TRBV7-2|.|16|.|TRBJ2-2
TGTGCCAGCCCTTCTCGGCTAGCGTCGAACACCGGGGAGCTGTTTTTT
CASPSRLASNTGELFF
>TRBV6-1|TRBD1|13|few|TRBJ2-7
TGTGCCAGCCGGGACAGCACGTCCTACGAGCAGTACTTC
CASRDSTSYEQYF
>TRBV7-2|TRBD2|16|many|TRBJ2-1
TGTGCCAGCAGCTCCACAAGCGGGGGGGGAAACAATGAGCAGTTCTTC
CASSSTSGGGNNEQFF
>TRBV20-1|TRBD1|13|few|TRBJ2-5
TGCAGTGCTAGAGGGACAGGGGTAGAGACCCAGTACTTC
CSARGTGVETQYF
>TRBV12-3/TRBV12-4|.|20|many|TRBJ2-6
TGTGCCAGCAGTTTAGCGCCCGATCCCTTGGATTTGGGTGGGGCCAACGTCCTGACTTTC
CASSLAPDPLDLGGANVLTF
>TRBV6-2/TRBV6-3|.|16|few|TRBJ1-4
TGTGCCAGCAGTGAGCAGGGGCGCGAAGGTGTTGAAAAACTGTTTTTT
CASSEQGREGVEKLFF
>TRBV29-1|TRBD1|13|.|TRBJ2-1
TGCAGCGCAACAGGGGACTCCTACAATGAGCAGTTCTTC
CSATGDSYNEQFF
>TRBV5-1|.|16|.|TRBJ2-6
TGCGCCAGCAGCCCCATGGGCCCATCTGGGGCCAACGTCCTGACTTTC
CASSPMGPSGANVLTF
>TRBV20-1|.|12|.|TRBJ1-5
TGCAGTGCGGGGCATAGCAATCAGCCCCAGCATTTT
CSAGHSNQPQHF
>TRBV4-2|TRBD1|19|few|TRBJ2-1
TGTGCCAGCAGCCCCCCCTACCTCGGGGACAGGGTGTCCTACAATGAGCAGTTCTTC
CASSPPYLGDRVSYNEQFF
>TRBV15|TRBD2|15|many|TRBJ2-3
TGTGCCACCAGCGGCAGTGGCGGGGGAATTTGGACGCAGTATTTT
CATSGSGGGIWTQYF
>TRBV4-1|.|17|.|TRBJ1-6
TGCGCCAGCAGCCAAGATAGGGGGATCTCCTATAATTCACCCCTCCACTTT
CASSQDRGISYNSPLHF
>TRBV10-3|TRBD1|18|few|TRBJ2-1
TGTGCCATCAGTGAGCCCATGCTAGGGACAGGTAAAGGGAATGAGCAGTTCTTC
CAISEPMLGTGKGNEQFF
>TRBV27|.|15|.|TRBJ2-3
TGTGCCAGCAGGAACGGGGGCCAGTACACAGATACGCAGTATTTT
CASRNGGQYTDTQYF
>TRBV6-2/TRBV6-3|TRBD2|14|.|TRBJ2-5
TGTGCCAGCACCTACGGGACTACCTCAGAGACCCAGTACTTC
CASTYGTTSETQYF
>TRBV4-3|.|20|few|TRBJ2-1
TGCGCCAGCAGCCAGAGGGAAGCTCTGGGAGCAACCGTAACCCCCCATGAGCAGTTCTTC
CASSQREALGATVTPHEQFF
>TRBV11-2|TRBD1|16|many|TRBJ2-5
TGTGCCAGCACCCCCTTCCGGGACAGGGTGATCAAGACCCAGTACTTC
CASTPFRDRVIKTQYF